This T cell receptor beta chain was recovered during a study of tumor and adjacent non-tumor tissue in lung cancer. Study-wide context: About 4.2 million productive TCRbeta reads were obtained per sample on average. General study results and limits: Compared with tumor, normal lung showed significantly lower TCR diversity. Top 100 clones took a larger repertoire share in normal lung.

No cell sorting was done before RNA was extracted from the tissue. Three rounds of nested PCR, following a modified ARM-PCR protocol, produced the TCRbeta library. TCRdb used MiXCR to reprocess the multiplex PCR reads, holding one entry per CDR3 protein. The sample has about 200,000 distinct CDR3 sequences; less than 80% are singletons. About this clonotype itself: What it recognizes is unknown. Being one base from a much bigger clone, this may be a read error.

The CDR3 length is 14 residues. Trimming took 1 base from V and 10 from J, leaving 16 bases between them. Germline CDR1 is SEHNR and CDR2 is FQNEAQ (reference sequence). The origin of this receptor is a man aged 55-75 years with non-small cell lung cancer. Material for sequencing was lung tumor tissue. This rearrangement joins TRBV7-9 to TRBJ1-2; D may be TRBD1 (6 bases). Here the CDR3 reads CASSLGSRGKDYTF. The CDR3 region has the DNA TGTGCCAGCAGCTTAGGATCCAGGGGCAAAGACTACACCTTC.